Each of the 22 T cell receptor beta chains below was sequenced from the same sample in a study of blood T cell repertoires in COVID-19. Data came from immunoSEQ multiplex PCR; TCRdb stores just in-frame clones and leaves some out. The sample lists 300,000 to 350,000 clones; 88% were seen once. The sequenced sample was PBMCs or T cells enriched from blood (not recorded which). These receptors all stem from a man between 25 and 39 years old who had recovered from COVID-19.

For the CDR3, the DNA is TGTGCCAGCAGTATCGGGGTACAGAAAGGGTATAGCAATCAGCCCCAGCATTTT. Its protein is CASSIGVQKGYSNQPQHF. This chain joins TRBV28 and TRBJ1-5; D is unclear. The CDR3 is made up of 18 amino acids. The V gene's germline CDR1 is MDHEN and CDR2 SYDVKM. Deletions cut 5 bases from V and 0 bases from J, with 20 bases between.

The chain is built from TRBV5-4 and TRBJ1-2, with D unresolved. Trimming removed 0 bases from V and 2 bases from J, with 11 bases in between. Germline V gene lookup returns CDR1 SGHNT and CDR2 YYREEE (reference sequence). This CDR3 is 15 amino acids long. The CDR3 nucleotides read TGTGCCAGCAGCTTGGATGGAGGCAGGAACTATGGCTACACCTTC. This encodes CASSLDGGRNYGYTF.

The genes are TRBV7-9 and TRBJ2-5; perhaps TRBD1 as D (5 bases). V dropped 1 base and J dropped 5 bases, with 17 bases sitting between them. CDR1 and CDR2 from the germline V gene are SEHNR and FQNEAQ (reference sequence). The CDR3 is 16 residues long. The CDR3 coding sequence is TGTGCCAGCAGCTTAGACCAACAGGTTCCTGAGGAGACCCAGTACTTC. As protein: CASSLDQQVPEETQYF.

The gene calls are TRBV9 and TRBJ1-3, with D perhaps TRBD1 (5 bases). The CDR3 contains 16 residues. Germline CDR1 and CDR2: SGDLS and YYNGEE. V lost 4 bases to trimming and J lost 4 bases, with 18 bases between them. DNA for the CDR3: TGTGCCAGCAGCTTCGAGGACGGGGGATCGGGAAACACCATATATTTT. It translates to CASSFEDGGSGNTIYF.

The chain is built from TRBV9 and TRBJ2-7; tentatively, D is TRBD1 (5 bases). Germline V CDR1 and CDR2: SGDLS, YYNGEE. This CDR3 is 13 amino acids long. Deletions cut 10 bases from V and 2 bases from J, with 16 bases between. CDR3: CASSVGLTYEQYF. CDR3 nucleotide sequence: TGTGCCTCCTCGGTGGGGCTTACCTACGAGCAGTACTTC.

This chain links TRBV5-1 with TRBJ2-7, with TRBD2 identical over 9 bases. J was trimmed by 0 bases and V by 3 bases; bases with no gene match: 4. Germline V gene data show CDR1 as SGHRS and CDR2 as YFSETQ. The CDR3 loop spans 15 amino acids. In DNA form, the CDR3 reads TGCGCCAGCAGCTGGACGCGGGGGGGCTCCTACGAGCAGTACTTC. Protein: CASSWTRGGSYEQYF.

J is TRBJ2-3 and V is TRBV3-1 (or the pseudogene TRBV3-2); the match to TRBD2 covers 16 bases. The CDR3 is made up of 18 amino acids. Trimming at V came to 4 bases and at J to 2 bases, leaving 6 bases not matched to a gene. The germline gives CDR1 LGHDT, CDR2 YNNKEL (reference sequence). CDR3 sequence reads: CASSRGTSGGVPTDTQYF. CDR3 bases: TGTGCCAGCAGCCGCGGGACTAGCGGGGGGGTGCCCACAGATACGCAGTATTTT.

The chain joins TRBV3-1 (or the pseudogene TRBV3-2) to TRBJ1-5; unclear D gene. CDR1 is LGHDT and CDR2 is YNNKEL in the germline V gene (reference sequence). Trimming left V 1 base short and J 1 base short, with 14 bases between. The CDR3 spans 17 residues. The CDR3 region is CASSQGRGGSSNQPQHF. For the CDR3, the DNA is TGTGCCAGCAGCCAAGGTCGGGGAGGGTCGAGCAATCAGCCCCAGCATTTT.

CDR3 nucleotides: TGCGCCAGCAGTTCGGGGGGGGGCCGAGACATTCAGTACTTC. Protein: CASSSGGGRDIQYF. This rearrangement joins TRBV5-1 to TRBJ2-4; 8 bases match TRBD2. The J segment lost 8 bases and the V segment lost 5 bases, leaving 9 bases of the junction unmatched. Germline CDR1 is SGHRS and CDR2 is YFSETQ. This CDR3 has 14 amino acids.

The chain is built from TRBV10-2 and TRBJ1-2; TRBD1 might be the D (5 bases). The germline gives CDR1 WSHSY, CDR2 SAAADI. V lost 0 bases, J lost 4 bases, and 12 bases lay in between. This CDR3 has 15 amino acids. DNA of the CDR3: TGCGCCAGCAGTGAGTCGGGGACTGGAATCTATGGCTACACCTTC. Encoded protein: CASSESGTGIYGYTF.

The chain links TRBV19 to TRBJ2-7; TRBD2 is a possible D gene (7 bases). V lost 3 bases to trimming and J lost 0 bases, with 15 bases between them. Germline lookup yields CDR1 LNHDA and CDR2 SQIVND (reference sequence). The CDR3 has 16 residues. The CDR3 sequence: CASSISGTPSSYEQYF. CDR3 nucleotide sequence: TGTGCCAGTAGTATCAGCGGGACACCGAGCTCCTACGAGCAGTACTTC.

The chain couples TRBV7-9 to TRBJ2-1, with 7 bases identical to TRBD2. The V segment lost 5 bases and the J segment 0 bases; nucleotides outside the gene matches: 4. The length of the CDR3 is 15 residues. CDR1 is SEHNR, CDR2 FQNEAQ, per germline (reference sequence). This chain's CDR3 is CASSGGDSSYNEQFF. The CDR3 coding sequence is TGTGCCAGCAGCGGGGGGGATAGCTCCTACAATGAGCAGTTCTTC.

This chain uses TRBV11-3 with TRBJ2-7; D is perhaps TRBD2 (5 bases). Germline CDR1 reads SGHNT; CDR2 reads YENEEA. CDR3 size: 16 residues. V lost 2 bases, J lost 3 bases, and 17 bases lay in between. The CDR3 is CASSLRGSTGVYEQYF. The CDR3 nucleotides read TGTGCCAGCAGCTTAAGAGGGTCGACGGGTGTCTACGAGCAGTACTTC.

As DNA, the CDR3 is TGTGCCAGCTCACCGAGTAGGACAGGGATACAAGAGACCCAGTACTTC. As protein: CASSPSRTGIQETQYF. The chain couples TRBV18 to TRBJ2-5, with 8 bases lining up with TRBD1. The V and J ends lost 3 bases and 2 bases, in that order; junction bases with no gene match: 8. In germline, CDR1 is KGHSH, CDR2 LQKENI. This CDR3 region has 16 residues. Drawing the rest from reference TRBV18 and TRBJ2-5, the complete variable domain is NAGVMQNPRHLVRRRGQEARLRCSPMKGHSHVYWYRQLPEEGLKFMVYLQKENIIDESGMPKERFSAEFPKEGPSILRIQQVVRGDSAAYFCASSPSRTGIQETQYFGPGTRLLVL.

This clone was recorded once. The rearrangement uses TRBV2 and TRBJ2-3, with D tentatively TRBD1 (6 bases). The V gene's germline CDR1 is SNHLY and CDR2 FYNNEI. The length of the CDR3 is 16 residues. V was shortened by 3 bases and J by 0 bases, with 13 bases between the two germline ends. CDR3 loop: CASSDPGQPSTDTQYF. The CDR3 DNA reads TGTGCCAGCAGTGACCCGGGACAACCTAGCACAGATACGCAGTATTTT.

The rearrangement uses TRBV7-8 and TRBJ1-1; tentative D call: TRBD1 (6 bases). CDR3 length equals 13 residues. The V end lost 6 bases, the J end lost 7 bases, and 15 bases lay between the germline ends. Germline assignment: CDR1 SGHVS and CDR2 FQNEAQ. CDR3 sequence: CASRNGRGIEAFF. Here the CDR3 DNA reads TGTGCCAGCAGAAACGGGAGGGGGATTGAAGCTTTCTTT.

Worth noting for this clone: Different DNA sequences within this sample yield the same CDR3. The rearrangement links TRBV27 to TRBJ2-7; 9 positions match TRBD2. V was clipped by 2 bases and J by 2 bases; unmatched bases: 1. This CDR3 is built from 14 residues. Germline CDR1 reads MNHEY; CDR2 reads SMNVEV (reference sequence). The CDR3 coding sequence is TGTGCCAGCAGTTTAGCGGGGGGGCCCTACGAGCAGTACTTC. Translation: CASSLAGGPYEQYF.

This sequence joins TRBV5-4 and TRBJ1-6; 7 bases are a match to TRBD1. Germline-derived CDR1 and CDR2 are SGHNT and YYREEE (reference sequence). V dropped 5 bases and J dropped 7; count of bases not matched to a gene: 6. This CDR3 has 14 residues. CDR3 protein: CASRRQGENSPLHF. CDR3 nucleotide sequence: TGTGCCAGCAGGAGACAGGGAGAGAATTCACCCCTCCACTTT. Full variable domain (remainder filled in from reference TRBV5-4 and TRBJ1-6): ETGVTQSPTHLIKTRGQQVTLRCSSQSGHNTVSWYQQALGQGPQFIFQYYREEENGRGNFPPRFSGLQFPNYSSELNVNALELDDSALYLCASRRQGENSPLHFGNGTRLTVT.

CDR3 coding DNA: TGTGCCAGCAGCTTAGGCCAGGGGACCACAGATACGCAGTATTTT. It translates to CASSLGQGTTDTQYF. This chain uses TRBV11-2 with TRBJ2-3, with TRBD1 as a possible D gene (6 bases). CDR1 and CDR2 from the germline V gene are SGHAT and FQNNGV. Trimming took off 1 base at V and 2 bases at J, with 10 bases between the two ends. The CDR3 runs to 15 residues. Looking up the rest from reference TRBV11-2 and TRBJ2-3 gives the full variable domain: EAGVAQSPRYKIIEKRQSVAFWCNPISGHATLYWYQQILGQGPKLLIQFQNNGVVDDSQLPKDRFSAERLKGVDSTLKIQPAKLEDSAVYLCASSLGQGTTDTQYFGPGTRLTVL.

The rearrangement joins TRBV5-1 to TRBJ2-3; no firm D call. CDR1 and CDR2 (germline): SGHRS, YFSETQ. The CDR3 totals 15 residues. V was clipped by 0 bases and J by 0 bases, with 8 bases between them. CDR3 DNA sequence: TGCGCCAGCAGCTTGGGGGCAGTTAGCACAGATACGCAGTATTTT. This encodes CASSLGAVSTDTQYF.

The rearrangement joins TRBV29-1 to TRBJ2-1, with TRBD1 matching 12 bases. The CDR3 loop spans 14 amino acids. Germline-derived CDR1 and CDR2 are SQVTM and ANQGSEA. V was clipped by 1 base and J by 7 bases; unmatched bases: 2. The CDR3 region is CSVEVGQGANEQFF. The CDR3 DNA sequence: TGCAGCGTTGAAGTGGGACAGGGGGCGAATGAGCAGTTCTTC.

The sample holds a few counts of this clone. The CDR3 sequence: CASTIGDRGLGLYGYTF. CDR3 coding DNA: TGTGCCAGTACTATCGGCGACAGGGGGCTAGGCCTCTATGGCTACACCTTC. The genes are TRBV19 and TRBJ1-2, with 10 bases fitting TRBD1. J gave up 4 bases and V 7 bases, and 15 bases lay outside the gene matches. Germline V gene sequence: CDR1 LNHDA, CDR2 SQIVND (reference sequence). The CDR3 is made up of 17 amino acids.